The subject of this entry is one T cell receptor beta chain. Its antigen is currently unknown. A read error may account for a junction end that differs from germline. The template was RNA from unsorted bulk tissue. This entry is derived from a study of tumor and adjacent non-tumor tissue in lung cancer. Study information: The cohort had roughly 12 adenocarcinoma, a couple of squamous cell and 1 small cell patients. On average, productive TCRbeta reads reached about 4.17 million per sample. Points from the study as a whole: In normal lung, the top 100 clones were significantly more dominant than in tumor.

A modified ARM-PCR protocol with three rounds of nested PCR amplified TCRbeta. TCRdb re-derived calls from the multiplex PCR reads in MiXCR, one entry per CDR3 protein. The sample gives more than 85,000 distinct CDR3 sequences, over 75% of which show up once; about 23% is in the top ten. CDR1 is SGHDT, CDR2 YYEEEE, per germline. CDR3 size: 16 residues. The sample consisted of lung tumor tissue. The chain links TRBV5-6 to TRBJ1-6; a weak D match, TRBD1 (5 bases). The receptor comes from a man between 65 and 80 years old with non-small cell lung cancer. CDR3 nucleotides: TGTGCCAGCAGATTCGGGGGTAGCTCCTATAATTCACCCCGCCACTTT. It translates to CASRFGGSSYNSPRHF.